The clone carrying this TCR beta chain was found many times. What it binds is not known. The data belong to a study of T cell repertoires in cytomegalovirus infection. Whole-study context: Signatures in public TCR beta sequences pointed to both CMV infection and matching HLA type.

The CDR3 is 17 residues long. In germline, CDR1 is KGHDR, CDR2 SFDVKD. Unmatched junction bases numbered 8, after V lost 1 base and J lost 5 bases. General observations from the study: Carriers of CMV and the relevant HLA type were discriminated by public TCR beta frequency. The study found HLA-C-restricted CMV-specific TCR beta clonotypes dominating the ex vivo response.

TCRdb independently ran MiXCR on the reads; one entry per CDR3 protein. The data show around 130,000 distinct CDR3 sequences, 20% to 30% seen once. The chain couples TRBV24-1 to TRBJ2-3, with 10 bases identical to TRBD1. The TCR comes from a human donor in good health (CMV status not recorded). Some clones in this sample may be carry-over from other donors' samples. Sequenced input: PBMCs, sequenced either directly or after in vitro stimulation (not recorded which). The CDR3 DNA reads as TGTGCCACCAGTGATTTCTATTGGGACAGGGGTGAAGATACGCAGTATTTT. It yields the protein CATSDFYWDRGEDTQYF.